What follows are 30 T cell receptor beta chains derived from one specimen sequenced in a study of T cell clones after liver transplantation (dated by TCRdb to between 2018 and 2020). The library was obtained by the immunoSEQ multiplex PCR assay. The source is immuneACCESS, and TCRdb retained only in-frame sequences with V and J called. Part of the clones is not carried over; for the studies checked, unresolved V genes explain less than half of this, and the remainder is unexplained. This sample gives about 45,000 clones in total; roughly 84% of them show up just once. The ten largest clonotypes hold 2.5% of the sample. The sample consisted of CD4+ T cells from blood, taken 24 months after liver transplant. The origin of the receptors is a human patient who received a liver transplant. After a transplant, some T cells may have been passed on by the graft donor.

The J gene is TRBJ1-5, the V gene TRBV2, with 12 bases matching TRBD1. CDR3 size: 17 residues. The germline V gene encodes CDR1 SNHLY and CDR2 FYNNEI. V was pared by 3 bases and J by 2 bases, with 5 bases of the junction left unmatched. CDR3 in amino acids: CASSDGDRGPGNQPQHF. The CDR3 bases are TGTGCCAGCAGTGACGGGGACAGGGGGCCTGGCAATCAGCCCCAGCATTTT.

The chain uses TRBV27 and TRBJ2-2; TRBD2 matches at 7 bases. After removal of 5 bases from V and 6 bases from J, the junction contained 9 bases not matched to a gene. Germline CDR1 MNHEY, CDR2 SMNVEV (reference sequence). The CDR3 totals 15 residues. The CDR3 DNA reads TGTGCCAGCAGTACCCTATTGGGAGGGCCCGGGGAGCTGTTTTTT. Its translation is CASSTLLGGPGELFF.

This chain links TRBV30 with TRBJ2-7; 10 nucleotides line up with TRBD2. Looked up from germline, CDR1 is GTSNPN and CDR2 is SVGIG (reference sequence). After removal of 2 bases from V and 2 bases from J, the junction contained 6 bases not matched to a gene. The CDR3 runs to 15 residues. The CDR3 region is CAWSSGTSVTYEQYF. DNA for the CDR3: TGTGCCTGGAGTTCTGGGACTAGCGTGACCTACGAGCAGTACTTC.

The chain uses TRBV7-3 and TRBJ2-1, with D perhaps matching TRBD1 or TRBD2 (5 bases each). The CDR3 covers 13 residues. Germline V lookup: CDR1 SGHTA, CDR2 FQGTGA. V lost 0 bases, J lost 10 bases, and 10 bases lay in between. The CDR3 bases are TGTGCCAGCAGCTTAACGGAAGGGACGGAGCAGTTCTTC. The encoded protein is CASSLTEGTEQFF.

The chain combines TRBV5-1 with TRBJ2-2; D remains ambiguous. CDR1 is SGHRS, CDR2 YFSETQ, per germline. The CDR3 length is 15 residues. Trimming removed 4 bases from V and 3 bases from J, with 13 bases in between. The CDR3 region has the DNA TGCGCCAGCAGCGACGACCCCTCCTACACCGGGGAGCTGTTTTTT. This encodes CASSDDPSYTGELFF.

This clone came up once. The chain has TRBV5-1 and TRBJ2-1, with D perhaps TRBD2 (5 bases). The V end lost 4 bases, the J end lost 5 bases, and 16 bases lay between the germline ends. CDR3 length: 15 residues. Germline V gives CDR1 SGHRS, CDR2 YFSETQ. The CDR3 bases are TGCGCCAGCAGCATGACCCCGGGAATGAACAATGAGCAGTTCTTC. Translating gives CASSMTPGMNNEQFF.

This rearrangement joins TRBV27 to TRBJ1-4; unclear D gene. Germline V gene sequence: CDR1 MNHEY, CDR2 SMNVEV (reference sequence). The CDR3 is 15 amino acids. V was pared by 5 bases and J by 8 bases, with 18 bases between. Written as DNA, the CDR3 is TGTGCCAGCAGTCCACCGACGACAAGGAACGAAAAACTGTTTTTT. It is translated as CASSPPTTRNEKLFF.

This chain joins TRBV5-1 and TRBJ2-5, with 10 positions matching TRBD1. The CDR3 has 15 amino acids. V lost 1 base to trimming and J lost 3 bases; unmatched junction nucleotides: 3. Germline V gene sequence: CDR1 SGHRS, CDR2 YFSETQ. The CDR3 protein is CASSLRQGAKETQYF. CDR3 sequence (DNA): TGCGCCAGCAGCTTGCGACAGGGGGCGAAAGAGACCCAGTACTTC. The full variable domain, with the rest looked up from reference TRBV5-1 and TRBJ2-5, is KAGVTQTPRYLIKTRGQQVTLSCSPISGHRSVSWYQQTPGQGLQFLFEYFSETQRNKGNFPGRFSGRQFSNSRSEMNVSTLELGDSALYLCASSLRQGAKETQYFGPGTRLLVL.

This clone was detected a few times. This rearrangement joins TRBV6-5 to TRBJ2-7; the D gene is possibly TRBD2 (5 bases). CDR1 is MNHEY, CDR2 SVGAGI, per germline. The CDR3 sequence is 14 residues long. Trimming removed 2 bases at V and 2 bases at J, with 10 bases between. The CDR3 coding sequence is TGTGCCAGCAGTTACGGCGGGCCCACCTACGAGCAGTACTTC. Its translation is CASSYGGPTYEQYF.

The chain combines TRBV2 with TRBJ1-5; TRBD1 matches at 11 bases. V was pared by 5 bases and J by 6 bases, with 9 bases of the junction left unmatched. This CDR3 is 16 amino acids long. Germline V gives CDR1 SNHLY, CDR2 FYNNEI. CDR3: CASSIKGQGARQPQHF. The CDR3 DNA sequence: TGTGCCAGCAGTATAAAAGGACAGGGGGCCCGTCAGCCCCAGCATTTT. The whole variable domain, filled in from reference TRBV2 and TRBJ1-5, reads EPEVTQTPSHQVTQMGQEVILRCVPISNHLYFYWYRQILGQKVEFLVSFYNNEISEKSEIFDDQFSVERPDGSNFTLKIRSTKLEDSAMYFCASSIKGQGARQPQHFGDGTRLSIL.

The chain is built from TRBV28 and TRBJ1-5; D gene ambiguous. Germline V lookup: CDR1 MDHEN, CDR2 SYDVKM. Trimming pared 1 base from V and 7 bases from J, leaving 5 bases between. The CDR3 totals 12 residues. The CDR3: CASSLLLQPQHF. The CDR3 nucleotides read TGTGCCAGCAGTTTATTGCTCCAGCCCCAGCATTTT.

The rearrangement links TRBV28 to TRBJ1-1; D is perhaps TRBD1 (5 bases). The CDR3 consists of 15 residues. Trimming cost V 2 bases and J 2 bases, with 12 bases left between them. Germline CDR1 is MDHEN and CDR2 is SYDVKM. The CDR3 DNA follows: TGTGCCAGCAGTTTACCCGACAGAATCAACACTGAAGCTTTCTTT. This codes for CASSLPDRINTEAFF.

The gene calls are TRBV19 and TRBJ1-1, with 8 positions matching TRBD1. The CDR3 runs to 16 residues. Germline CDR1 LNHDA, CDR2 SQIVND (reference sequence). J gave up 0 bases and V 3 bases, and 6 bases lay outside the gene matches. The CDR3 DNA is TGTGCCAGTAGTATGGCCTGGGACAGGTTGAACACTGAAGCTTTCTTT. This gives the protein CASSMAWDRLNTEAFF.

The chain recombines TRBV11-2 with TRBJ1-3; the D is unclear. This CDR3 region has 15 residues. Trimming removed 5 bases from V and 4 bases from J, with 15 bases in between. Per the germline V gene, CDR1 is SGHAT and CDR2 is FQNNGV. CDR3 nucleotides: TGTGCCAGCAGCCCAGCGCGGGGTGGGGGAAACACCATATATTTT. This encodes CASSPARGGGNTIYF. Full variable domain (missing parts from reference TRBV11-2 and TRBJ1-3): EAGVAQSPRYKIIEKRQSVAFWCNPISGHATLYWYQQILGQGPKLLIQFQNNGVVDDSQLPKDRFSAERLKGVDSTLKIQPAKLEDSAVYLCASSPARGGGNTIYFGEGSWLTVV.

The chain is built from TRBV29-1 and TRBJ2-7, with 15 bases lining up with TRBD2. The CDR3 length is 17 residues. The trim removed 5 bases at V and 5 bases at J, leaving 13 bases unmatched. The germline CDR1 and CDR2 sequences are SQVTM and ANQGSEA. The CDR3 sequence: CSVKGTGTSGRNDEQYF. The CDR3 DNA follows: TGCAGCGTTAAAGGTACCGGGACTAGCGGGAGGAACGACGAGCAGTACTTC.

CDR3 residues: CAWVERAAYEQYF. CDR3 nucleotide sequence: TGTGCCTGGGTCGAGCGGGCAGCCTACGAGCAGTACTTC. The V and J genes are TRBV30 and TRBJ2-7, with a possible D match to TRBD2 (6 bases). V shed 5 bases and J shed 2 bases, with 13 bases lying between them. The CDR3 runs to 13 residues. Germline V lookup: CDR1 GTSNPN, CDR2 SVGIG (reference sequence).

This sequence joins TRBV25-1 and TRBJ1-2; the D is unclear. The CDR3 is made up of 12 amino acids. The V and J ends lost 2 bases and 0 bases respectively, with 1 base between them. Germline lookup yields CDR1 MGHDK and CDR2 SYGVNS. The CDR3 DNA follows: TGTGCCAGCAGTGAAGCTAACTATGGCTACACCTTC. Residues: CASSEANYGYTF.

The chain couples TRBV7-8 to TRBJ2-7; 10 bases match TRBD2. J lost 0 bases, V lost 5 bases, and 7 bases had no gene match. The CDR3 spans 16 residues. The V gene's germline CDR1 is SGHVS and CDR2 FQNEAQ. The CDR3 region has the DNA TGTGCCAGCAGCCCTCTTAGCGGGAGGACCTCCTACGAGCAGTACTTC. Translated, it gives CASSPLSGRTSYEQYF. Together with reference TRBV7-8 and TRBJ2-7, the CDR3 gives the full variable domain: GAGVSQSPRYKVAKRGQDVALRCDPISGHVSLFWYQQALGQGPEFLTYFQNEAQLDKSGLPSDRFFAERPEGSVSTLKIQRTQQEDSAVYLCASSPLSGRTSYEQYFGPGTRLTVT.

DNA of the CDR3: TGTGCCAGCAGTTCCCGCCTGGGCGGGACCTACAATGAGCAGTTCTTC. Its translation: CASSSRLGGTYNEQFF. The genes are TRBV6-5 and TRBJ2-1; possible D gene TRBD2, 6 bases. Germline V lookup: CDR1 MNHEY, CDR2 SVGAGI. V lost 4 bases to trimming and J lost 2 bases, with 15 bases between them. The CDR3 sequence is 16 residues long.

The chain carries TRBV9 and TRBJ2-2; D not resolved. This CDR3 has 13 amino acids. V lost 7 bases and J 7 bases, leaving 14 bases between the germline ends. Per the germline V gene, CDR1 is SGDLS and CDR2 is YYNGEE. The CDR3 protein is CASQYIPDGELFF. The CDR3 coding sequence is TGTGCCAGCCAATATATCCCAGACGGGGAGCTGTTTTTT.

This chain joins TRBV7-6 and TRBJ2-2; D possibly corresponds to TRBD2 (6 bases). CDR1 and CDR2 (germline): SGHVS, FNYEAQ. With 5 bases removed from V and 5 bases from J, the gap between germline ends came to 15 bases. The CDR3 runs to 15 residues. The CDR3 loop is CASSNQLAGTGELFF. The DNA of the CDR3 is TGTGCCAGCAGCAACCAGCTCGCGGGGACCGGGGAGCTGTTTTTT.

This rearrangement joins TRBV7-9 to TRBJ2-7; D gene uncertain. CDR1 is SEHNR and CDR2 is FQNEAQ in the germline V gene (reference sequence). This CDR3 has 12 amino acids. V was cut by 1 base and J by 1 base, with 2 bases left in between. CDR3 region: CASSLVSYEQYF. The CDR3 DNA follows: TGTGCCAGCAGCTTAGTATCCTACGAGCAGTACTTC.

Concerning this clone itself: The identical CDR3 is also encoded by other nucleotide sequences in the sample. The chain has TRBV4-2 and TRBJ1-4, with D possibly TRBD1 on 5 matching bases. The CDR3 is 14 amino acids. Germline V lookup: CDR1 LGHNA, CDR2 YNFKEQ. The V end was cut by 1 base, the J end by 7 bases, with 10 bases between. The CDR3 coding sequence is TGTGCCAGCAGCCAAGGGGGGGTTGGTGAAAAACTGTTTTTT. Translating gives CASSQGGVGEKLFF.

The genes are TRBV6-5 and TRBJ2-3; no reliable D call. With 4 bases removed from V and 2 bases from J, the gap between germline ends came to 13 bases. The CDR3 runs to 15 residues. CDR1 and CDR2 from the germline V gene are MNHEY and SVGAGI. The CDR3 here is CASSLMGASTDTQYF. CDR3 in DNA: TGTGCCAGCAGTTTAATGGGCGCCTCCACAGATACGCAGTATTTT.

The genes are TRBV11-2 and TRBJ2-3; 9 bases line up with TRBD2. This CDR3 is 17 amino acids long. Germline-derived CDR1 and CDR2 are SGHAT and FQNNGV. The ends lost 1 base at V and 4 bases at J; junction bases unmatched: 9. CDR3 amino acids: CASSLVLSGSAADTQYF. CDR3 DNA sequence: TGTGCCAGCAGCTTAGTCCTTAGCGGGAGCGCGGCAGATACGCAGTATTTT.

The gene calls are TRBV4-1 and TRBJ2-7; D is possibly TRBD1 or TRBD2 (5 bases each). The CDR3 contains 16 residues. Germline values: CDR1 MGHRA, CDR2 YSYEKL. Deletions cut 2 bases from V and 2 bases from J, with 16 bases between. This chain's CDR3 is CASSQSPGARTYEQYF. CDR3 nucleotide sequence: TGCGCCAGCAGCCAAAGCCCCGGGGCCAGAACCTACGAGCAGTACTTC.

The chain couples TRBV15 to TRBJ2-2, with D unresolved. This CDR3 is built from 15 residues. Germline V gives CDR1 LNHNV, CDR2 YYDKDF (reference sequence). With 0 bases removed from V and 0 bases from J, the gap between germline ends came to 5 bases. CDR3 bases: TGTGCCACCAGCAGAGAATGGTCGAACACCGGGGAGCTGTTTTTT. This translates into CATSREWSNTGELFF.

V usage is TRBV5-1 and J usage is TRBJ2-7, with a possible D match to TRBD2 (6 bases). The germline CDR1 and CDR2 sequences are SGHRS and YFSETQ. Between the trimmed V and J ends, which lost 0 bases and 3 bases, there was a span of 10 bases. The CDR3 extends over 14 amino acids. The CDR3 loop reads CASSLGEARYEQYF. The CDR3 DNA is TGCGCCAGCAGCTTGGGGGAGGCACGCTACGAGCAGTACTTC.

This clone was observed once. This sequence joins TRBV28 and TRBJ2-7; D uncertain. V shed 1 base and J shed 3 bases, with 13 bases lying between them. Looked up from germline, CDR1 is MDHEN and CDR2 is SYDVKM. The CDR3 totals 15 residues. The CDR3 sequence: CASSLSGSFHYEQYF. CDR3 sequence (DNA): TGTGCCAGCAGTTTATCGGGCAGTTTCCACTACGAGCAGTACTTC.

This rearrangement joins TRBV27 to TRBJ1-4, with unresolved D. This CDR3 comprises 14 residues. The V and J ends lost 8 bases and 0 bases respectively, with 10 bases between them. Germline loops: CDR1 MNHEY, CDR2 SMNVEV (reference sequence). The CDR3 protein is CASAMGTTNEKLFF. The CDR3 DNA reads as TGTGCCAGCGCGATGGGTACAACTAATGAAAAACTGTTTTTT.